This is a list of T cell receptor beta chains from one sample in a study of human T cells and chemical hapten exposure. TCRdb analysed the RACE reads with MiXCR anew, one entry per CDR3 protein. Here the sample spans roughly 200,000 distinct CDR3 sequences, 20% to 25% being singletons. Specimen: whole blood, collected in connection with sensitization to the hapten diphenylcyclopropenone (DPC). These receptors all come from a woman between 45 and 60 years old with alopecia areata. Some clones in this sample may be carry-over from other donors' samples. Each CDR3 is given with its conserved first and last residue. Each record gives: J gene, V gene, CDR3 protein.

>TRBJ2-1|TRBV2
CASVPRASYNEQFF
>TRBJ2-3|TRBV7-8
CASSPSTRVGTQYF
>TRBJ2-3|TRBV7-9
CATSASGNTDTQYF
>TRBJ2-2|TRBV19
CASSPGTGGVTGELFF
>TRBJ2-2|TRBV10-3
CAITANTGELFF
>TRBJ2-1|TRBV24-1
CATSEGTSGEYNEQFF
>TRBJ2-1|TRBV6-2/TRBV6-3
CASSPTPSGGSIYNEQFF
>TRBJ2-5|TRBV29-1
CSSSGGPQQETQYF
>TRBJ2-1|TRBV20-1
CSARGLVSYNEQFF
>TRBJ1-2|TRBV28
CASLGPRGYTF
>TRBJ2-1|TRBV7-2
CASSIPSTYEQFF
>TRBJ1-2|TRBV5-1
CASSLEVAAADGYTF
>TRBJ2-1|TRBV20-1
CRGIQGGFKNEQFF
>TRBJ1-1|TRBV29-1
CSVERQGGGPYEAFF
>TRBJ2-6|TRBV20-1
CSARKEGTSGANVLTF
>TRBJ2-7|TRBV29-1
CSGRLGQVNEQYF
>TRBJ2-7|TRBV9
CASSVPLPPGLAGYEQYF